This record covers a single TCR beta chain. The CDR3 is 16 amino acids. Germline V CDR1 and CDR2: MGHRA, YSYEKL. With 0 bases removed from V and 4 bases from J, the gap between germline ends came to 13 bases. The source of the sample is a study of T cells of healthy individuals. TCRdb re-called the 5' RACE reads with MiXCR, one entry per CDR3 protein. This table has about 41,000 distinct CDR3 sequences, more than 4.5% appearing once. The TCR sequence derives from a human donor in good health. The rearrangement uses TRBV4-1 and TRBJ2-1; D may match TRBD1 or TRBD2 (5 bases each). CDR3 sequence: CASSQDSGAKYNEQFF. The CDR3 coding sequence is TGCGCCAGCAGCCAAGATTCCGGGGCGAAGTACAATGAGCAGTTCTTC.